These 11 T cell receptor beta chains were all obtained from the same sample, sequenced in a study of shared clonotypes between healthy human individuals. Produced via immunoSEQ multiplex PCR; TCRdb's table is partial and in-frame only. The profile shows roughly 600,000 clones, roughly 98% of them singletons. As defined, naive CD8 cells were CD45RO-negative and positively selected for CCR7, with terminally differentiated effector memory CD45RA+ cells excluded. Sequences were obtained from naive CD8+ T cells sorted from blood. These receptor sequences come from a man in his thirties or forties in good health.

As concerns this clone: This CDR3 is also generated by other DNA sequences in the sample. This chain uses TRBV13 with TRBJ1-1; TRBD1 might be the D (5 bases). The V end lost 2 bases, the J end lost 1 base, and 11 bases lay between the germline ends. Germline loops: CDR1 PRHDT, CDR2 FYEKMQ (reference sequence). The CDR3 totals 15 residues. CDR3 region: CASSLMRTQNTEAFF. The CDR3 DNA sequence: TGTGCCAGCAGCTTAATGCGGACACAGAACACTGAAGCTTTCTTT.

V and J are TRBV13 and TRBJ2-7, with no clear D. V was pared by 5 bases and J by 0 bases, with 11 bases between. Per the germline V gene, CDR1 is PRHDT and CDR2 is FYEKMQ (reference sequence). The CDR3 consists of 14 residues. DNA of the CDR3: TGTGCCAGCAGCGAAGCGTCGAGCTCCTACGAGCAGTACTTC. As protein: CASSEASSSYEQYF.

The table lists this clone with a count of one. The V call is TRBV4-3, the J call TRBJ1-1, with D hard to call. The V gene lost 0 bases and the J gene lost 2 bases, with 10 bases spanning the gap. The CDR3 sequence is 15 residues long. Germline V CDR1 and CDR2: LGHNA, YSLEER. CDR3 loop: CASSQEDGPNTEAFF. The CDR3 bases are TGCGCCAGCAGCCAAGAGGACGGACCAAACACTGAAGCTTTCTTT.

V usage is TRBV5-1 and J usage is TRBJ2-1; 11 nucleotides agree with TRBD2. This CDR3 comprises 17 residues. V trimming: 3 bases; J trimming: 6 bases; junction bases outside the gene matches: 11. The V gene's germline CDR1 is SGHRS and CDR2 YFSETQ. In DNA, the CDR3 is TGCGCCAGCAGCTCACCGAAGCCGGGACTAGCGGCCAATGAGCAGTTCTTC. The encoded protein is CASSSPKPGLAANEQFF.

The genes are TRBV14 and TRBJ1-4; D may be TRBD1 (5 bases). Trimming took off 1 base at V and 5 bases at J, with 14 bases between the two ends. Germline V lookup: CDR1 SGHDN, CDR2 FVKESK. The CDR3 loop spans 16 amino acids. The CDR3 bases are TGTGCCAGCAGCCAAGTTAGGACAACGCAGAATGAAAAACTGTTTTTT. Protein sequence: CASSQVRTTQNEKLFF.

The chain has TRBV25-1 and TRBJ2-5, with D uncertain. The CDR3 is 11 residues long. The ends were cut back, 3 bases at V and 14 bases at J, with 13 bases in the middle. Germline V gives CDR1 MGHDK, CDR2 SYGVNS. CDR3 sequence: CASSEGPVRYF. CDR3 bases: TGTGCCAGCAGTGAGGGCCCGGTCAGATACTTC.

The rearrangement links TRBV2 to TRBJ2-3; the D is unclear. Germline V lookup: CDR1 SNHLY, CDR2 FYNNEI. Trimming shortened V by 0 bases and J by 6 bases, and 7 bases separated the two germline ends. The CDR3 sequence is 13 residues long. As DNA, the CDR3 is TGTGCCAGCAGTGAAGCGCTTGGGGATACGCAGTATTTT. Protein: CASSEALGDTQYF.

This CDR3 reads CASSKWMQETQYF. The CDR3, as DNA: TGTGCCAGCAGCAAATGGATGCAAGAGACCCAGTACTTC. The chain uses TRBV9 and TRBJ2-5; D unclear. The CDR3 totals 13 residues. In germline, CDR1 is SGDLS, CDR2 YYNGEE. V was cut by 4 bases and J by 2 bases, with 9 bases left in between.

The rearrangement uses TRBV14 and TRBJ2-7; TRBD2 matches 9 bases. There are 14 residues in the CDR3. Per germline, CDR1 SGHDN and CDR2 FVKESK. J gave up 3 bases and V 9 bases, and 9 bases lay outside the gene matches. CDR3 coding DNA: TGTGCCAGTCCCGAGCGGGGGGAACACTACGAGCAGTACTTC. It translates to CASPERGEHYEQYF.

The chain couples TRBV7-9 to TRBJ2-7, with 9 bases aligning to TRBD1. The CDR3 sequence is 15 residues long. Germline V gene lookup returns CDR1 SEHNR and CDR2 FQNEAQ (reference sequence). V lost 2 bases to trimming and J lost 4 bases; unmatched junction nucleotides: 6. CDR3 sequence (DNA): TGTGCCAGCAGCTTAATGGGACAGGGTCGGTACGAGCAGTACTTC. Translating it yields CASSLMGQGRYEQYF.

V gene TRBV6-5 combines with J gene TRBJ1-5, with 11 bases aligning to TRBD1. From germline, CDR1 is MNHEY and CDR2 SVGAGI. Unmatched junction bases numbered 2, after V lost 5 bases and J lost 5 bases. This CDR3 is built from 14 residues. This chain's CDR3 is CASSQGQGDQPQHF. DNA for the CDR3: TGTGCCAGCAGTCAGGGACAGGGGGATCAGCCCCAGCATTTT.